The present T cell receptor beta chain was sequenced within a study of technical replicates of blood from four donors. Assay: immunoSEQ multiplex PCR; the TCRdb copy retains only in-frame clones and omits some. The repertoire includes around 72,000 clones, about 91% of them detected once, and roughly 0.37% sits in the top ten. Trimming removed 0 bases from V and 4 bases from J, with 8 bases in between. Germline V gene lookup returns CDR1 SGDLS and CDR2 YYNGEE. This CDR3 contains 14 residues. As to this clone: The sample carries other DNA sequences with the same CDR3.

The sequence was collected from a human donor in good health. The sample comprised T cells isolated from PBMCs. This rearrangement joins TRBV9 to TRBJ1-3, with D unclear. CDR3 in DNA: TGTGCCAGCAGCGTAGACGGAGGGGGAAACACCATATATTTT. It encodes CASSVDGGGNTIYF.